These T cell receptor beta chains were read from a single sample in a study of T cell repertoires in cytomegalovirus infection. TCRdb reprocessed the reads with MiXCR, giving one entry per CDR3 protein. The sample comprises under 150,000 distinct CDR3 sequences, approximately 9.2% of which are singletons, and roughly 9.1% rests with the top ten. Sample: PBMCs. These receptors originate from a human donor in good health (CMV status not recorded). Some clones in this sample may be carry-over from other donors' samples. Both conserved end residues are part of each CDR3. A row's size may be missing; if present it is once, few, many or a size class.

clone_size: NA
j_call: TRBJ2-5
v_call: TRBV5-1
cdr3_aa: CASSLADKGQETQYF

clone_size: NA
j_call: TRBJ2-1
v_call: TRBV19
cdr3_aa: CASSIAHSNYNEQFF

clone_size: many
j_call: TRBJ2-7
v_call: TRBV11-2
cdr3_aa: CASSMDPQVSYEQYF

clone_size: many
j_call: TRBJ2-6
v_call: TRBV6-6
cdr3_aa: CASRLVSGANVLTF

clone_size: many
j_call: TRBJ1-5
v_call: TRBV7-2
cdr3_aa: CASSSRAANQPQHF

clone_size: NA
j_call: TRBJ1-1
v_call: TRBV19
cdr3_aa: CASSIPGGWAFF

clone_size: NA
j_call: TRBJ1-1
v_call: TRBV5-4
cdr3_aa: CASSSSMNTEAFF

clone_size: many
j_call: TRBJ2-7
v_call: TRBV15
cdr3_aa: CATSSGKGTGASYEQYF

clone_size: many
j_call: TRBJ1-4
v_call: TRBV12-3/TRBV12-4
cdr3_aa: CASNRQPNEKLFF

clone_size: many
j_call: TRBJ2-3
v_call: TRBV5-1
cdr3_aa: CASSLVAADTDTQYF

clone_size: NA
j_call: TRBJ2-5
v_call: TRBV29-1
cdr3_aa: CSVELQRGYRESQYF

clone_size: NA
j_call: TRBJ1-6
v_call: TRBV2
cdr3_aa: CASSYRTGANSPLHF

clone_size: many
j_call: TRBJ2-3
v_call: TRBV29-1
cdr3_aa: CSVEGGRGAGTDTQYF

clone_size: many
j_call: TRBJ2-7
v_call: TRBV28
cdr3_aa: CASRLTGGSYEQYF

clone_size: many
j_call: TRBJ2-3
v_call: TRBV15
cdr3_aa: CATSILTGETTDTQYF

clone_size: many
j_call: TRBJ1-2
v_call: TRBV7-2
cdr3_aa: CASTLRGSGQGAIYGYTF

clone_size: few
j_call: TRBJ2-6
v_call: TRBV13
cdr3_aa: CASSLGLKEISGANVLTF